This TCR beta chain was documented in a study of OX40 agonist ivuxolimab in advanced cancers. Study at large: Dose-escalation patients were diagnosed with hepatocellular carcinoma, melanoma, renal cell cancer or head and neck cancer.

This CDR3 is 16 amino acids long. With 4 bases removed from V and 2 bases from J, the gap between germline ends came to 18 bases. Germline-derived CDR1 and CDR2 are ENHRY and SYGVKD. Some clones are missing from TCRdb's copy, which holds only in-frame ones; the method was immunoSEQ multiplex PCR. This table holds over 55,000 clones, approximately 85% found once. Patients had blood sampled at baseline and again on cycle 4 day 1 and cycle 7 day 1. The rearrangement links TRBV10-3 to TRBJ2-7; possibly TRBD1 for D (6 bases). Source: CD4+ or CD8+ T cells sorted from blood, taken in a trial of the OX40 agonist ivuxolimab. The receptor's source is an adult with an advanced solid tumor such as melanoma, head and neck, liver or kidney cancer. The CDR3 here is CAISVQQDRLTYEQYF. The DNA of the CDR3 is TGTGCCATCAGTGTCCAACAAGACAGGTTGACCTACGAGCAGTACTTC.